This TCR beta chain appears in the sequencing data of a study of T cells in Graves' hyperthyroidism and ophthalmopathy. Study at large: Peripheral blood samples were taken at initial diagnosis, prior to any treatment. General observations from the study: Most thyroid clonotypes expanded above 0.001 were also detected in blood.

RNA transcripts provided the source from which TCR beta CDR3 regions were amplified. During a first-round RT-PCR of the TCR CDR3, the HTBI primer set was used. One entry per CDR3 protein, called by TCRdb with MiXCR from the multiplex PCR reads. Of under 550,000 distinct CDR3 sequences listed, around 20% are singletons. Notes on this clonotype: What it recognizes is unknown.

PBMCs were collected from a roughly 9.7 ml volume of fresh peripheral blood. Trimming took 3 bases from V and 3 from J, leaving 8 bases between them. CDR1 and CDR2 from the germline V gene are DFQATT and SNEGSKA (reference sequence). This CDR3 comprises 13 residues. Sequenced input: blood. The sequence derives from a man aged 35 to 55 with Graves' ophthalmopathy. The V and J genes are TRBV20-1 and TRBJ1-4; D uncertain. As DNA, the CDR3 is TGCAGTGCTAGTGGCTTATCTAATGAAAAACTGTTTTTT. Translated, it gives CSASGLSNEKLFF.